A selection of T cell receptor beta chains follows, all from one sample in a study of T cell responses to AZD1222 COVID-19 vaccine. Sequencing was performed with immunoSEQ multiplex PCR; in TCRdb, only in-frame clones are kept and a portion is missing. This table has about 110,000 clones, roughly 87% appearing once. Sequences were derived from peripheral blood, sampled on day 0 of AZD1222 vaccination. Every receptor here comes from an adult in good health. CDR3s include the opening cysteine and the closing phenylalanine or tryptophan. The D gene is left open where the match is weak. Expanded clones are given a class, and other clones once, few, many or no size at all.

D	V	size	J	CDR3	DNA
-	TRBV11-2	-	TRBJ2-1	CASRTWGTARNEQFF	TGTGCCAGCAGAACTTGGGGGACCGCTAGAAATGAGCAGTTCTTC
TRBD1	TRBV5-1	-	TRBJ2-5	CASSLAPGGAETQYF	TGCGCCAGCAGCTTGGCTCCAGGGGGAGCAGAGACCCAGTACTTC
TRBD1	TRBV9	-	TRBJ1-1	CASSVRRGSEAFF	TGTGCCAGCAGCGTACGCAGGGGGTCTGAAGCTTTCTTT
-	TRBV28	-	TRBJ2-7	CASSLGDEQYF	TGTGCCAGCAGCCTGGGGGACGAGCAGTACTTC
TRBD2	TRBV2	-	TRBJ2-1	CASSAGTSGSDEQFF	TGTGCCAGCAGCGCCGGGACTAGCGGGAGTGATGAGCAGTTCTTC
TRBD2	TRBV3-1/TRBV3-2	-	TRBJ2-1	CASSQAGGRGNEQFF	TGTGCCAGCAGCCAAGCGGGGGGGCGAGGGAATGAGCAGTTCTTC
TRBD2	TRBV5-1	-	TRBJ2-3	CASSLVAGGGDTQYF	TGCGCCAGCAGCTTGGTTGCGGGAGGAGGAGATACGCAGTATTTT
-	TRBV19	-	TRBJ1-5	CASSTGTHSNQPQHF	TGTGCCAGTAGTACCGGGACACATAGCAATCAGCCCCAGCATTTT
-	TRBV7-6	-	TRBJ1-1	CASSLEGMNTEAFF	TGTGCCAGCAGCTTGGAGGGGATGAACACTGAAGCTTTCTTT
TRBD2	TRBV5-4	-	TRBJ2-1	CASSLRRLAGDRNEQFF	TGTGCCAGCAGCCTCAGACGACTAGCGGGAGACCGCAATGAGCAGTTCTTC
-	TRBV3-1/TRBV3-2	-	TRBJ2-7	CASSPGDDSYEQYF	TGTGCCAGCAGCCCGGGGGACGATTCCTACGAGCAGTACTTC
-	TRBV28	-	TRBJ1-1	CASSLSVGLGGGAFF	TGTGCCAGCAGTTTATCGGTGGGGTTGGGTGGGGGAGCTTTCTTT
TRBD1	TRBV11-3	-	TRBJ2-2	CASSLGQGFTGELFF	TGTGCCAGCAGCTTAGGACAGGGGTTCACCGGGGAGCTGTTTTTT
-	TRBV7-9	-	TRBJ2-1	CASRLFRNEQFF	TGTGCCAGCAGATTATTTAGGAATGAGCAGTTCTTC
-	TRBV5-4	-	TRBJ1-3	CASSLFEGNAGNTIYF	TGTGCCAGCAGCTTGTTTGAGGGTAACGCTGGAAACACCATATATTTT
TRBD1	TRBV7-9	-	TRBJ1-1	CASSDPGQVNTEAFF	TGTGCCAGCAGCGACCCGGGACAGGTTAACACTGAAGCTTTCTTT
-	TRBV7-6	-	TRBJ1-5	CASSLDNGRNQPQHF	TGTGCCAGCAGCTTAGATAACGGTCGCAATCAGCCCCAGCATTTT
-	TRBV7-9	-	TRBJ2-7	CASSLRHTDRSSYEQYF	TGTGCCAGCAGCTTAAGGCACACTGACAGGTCCTCCTACGAGCAGTACTTC
-	TRBV21-1	-	TRBJ1-5	CASSGGTGNQPQHF	TGTGCCAGCAGCGGTGGGACAGGCAATCAGCCCCAGCATTTT
-	TRBV15	-	TRBJ2-1	CATSRDRSTGNEQFF	TGTGCCACCAGCAGAGATCGGAGCACGGGGAATGAGCAGTTCTTC
-	TRBV6-1	-	TRBJ2-7	CASSEAFQASQFWYEQYF	TGTGCCAGCAGTGAAGCCTTCCAGGCTTCTCAGTTCTGGTACGAGCAGTACTTC
-	TRBV19	-	TRBJ2-7	CASSIPPSYEQYF	TGTGCCAGTAGTATACCACCCTCCTACGAGCAGTACTTC
TRBD1	TRBV7-9	-	TRBJ1-5	CASSSGDRGPGQPQHF	TGTGCCAGCAGCTCCGGGGACAGGGGGCCGGGTCAGCCCCAGCATTTT
-	TRBV18	-	TRBJ1-1	CASSGGSENTEAFF	TGTGCCAGCTCAGGCGGTTCCGAAAACACTGAAGCTTTCTTT
-	TRBV10-3	once	TRBJ1-1	CAATGLNTEAFF	TGTGCCGCTACAGGTTTGAACACTGAAGCTTTCTTT
-	TRBV11-2	-	TRBJ1-6	CASSLRNSPLHF	TGTGCCAGCAGCTTACGGAATTCACCCCTCCACTTT
TRBD1	TRBV7-3	-	TRBJ1-1	CASSLNRGGEAFF	TGTGCCAGCAGCTTAAACAGGGGGGGTGAAGCTTTCTTT
-	TRBV5-4	-	TRBJ1-3	CASSSRTAGNTIYF	TGTGCCAGCAGCTCTCGGACGGCTGGAAACACCATATATTTT